Listed below are T cell receptor beta chains from one sample, sequenced in a study of control samples from healthy donors and cancer patients. Profiled with immunoSEQ multiplex PCR; TCRdb holds only in-frame clones, not every one. The sample lists thousands of clones, 55% to 85% occurring once. The specimen sequenced was formalin-fixed, paraffin-embedded tissue. All receptors come from a male donor with melanoma. Both conserved end residues are part of each CDR3. Each record gives: D gene, V gene, clone size, J gene, CDR3 DNA, CDR3 protein. D genes are given only for firm matches. The size field is filled for only some rows; it gives once, few, many or a size class.

>TRBD1|TRBV19|.|TRBJ2-3
TGTGCCAGTAGTGTAGCTCCGACAGGGGGCGCAGATACGCAGTATTTT
CASSVAPTGGADTQYF
>.|TRBV30|few|TRBJ1-5
TGTGCCTGGAGTGGGTGGAGCAATCAGCCCCAGCATTTT
CAWSGWSNQPQHF
>.|TRBV4-2|medium-sized|TRBJ2-6
TGTGCCAGCAGCCAAGCCGGGAAGAGCTCTGGGGCCAACGTCCTGACTTTC
CASSQAGKSSGANVLTF
>.|TRBV6-6|.|TRBJ1-1
TGTGCCAGCAGTTACCAGGGGAGGAGCAACACTGAAGCTTTCTTT
CASSYQGRSNTEAFF
>.|TRBV30|.|TRBJ2-7
TGTGCCTGGAGTGGGGGCAGGGCGATCGGTGAGCAGTACTTC
CAWSGGRAIGEQYF
>.|TRBV19|few|TRBJ1-1
TGTGCCAGTAGTTACAGGGAAGACACTGAAGCTTTCTTT
CASSYREDTEAFF
>.|TRBV7-9|.|TRBJ2-1
TGTGCCAGCAGCTTAAGTGGGGGTTTCAATGAGCAGTTCTTC
CASSLSGGFNEQFF
>.|TRBV15|few|TRBJ1-2
TGTGCCACCAGCAGAGCTCTGGAAAACTATGGCTACACCTTC
CATSRALENYGYTF
>.|TRBV6-2/TRBV6-3|.|TRBJ2-1
TGTGCCAGCAGTATCTCAGGTTCCCGGGAGTTCTTC
CASSISGSREFF
>.|TRBV7-2|.|TRBJ2-7
TGTGCCAGCAGTTTATTGGGCTCCTACGAGCAGTACTTC
CASSLLGSYEQYF
>.|TRBV5-8|.|TRBJ2-3
TGTGCCAGCAGCACCGGGGATTCCCAAGCGGATACGCAGTATTTT
CASSTGDSQADTQYF
>.|TRBV5-6|.|TRBJ1-2
TGTGCCAGCAGCTCTACAGGGGGCTACACCTTC
CASSSTGGYTF
>.|TRBV6-2/TRBV6-3|once|TRBJ2-1
TGTGCCAGCAGCGACGCTCACCCCCGAGTGACCTACAATGAGCAGTTCTTC
CASSDAHPRVTYNEQFF
>.|TRBV28|once|TRBJ1-3
TGTGCCAGCAGGGTCCGGGGCTCCTCTGGAAACACCATATATTTT
CASRVRGSSGNTIYF
>.|TRBV6-2/TRBV6-3|.|TRBJ1-2
TGTGCCAGCAGTTACTCACAAAACTATGGCTACACCTTC
CASSYSQNYGYTF
>.|TRBV29-1|.|TRBJ1-2
TGCAGCGTTGAAGAGGACGAAGGGATCTATGGCTACACCTTC
CSVEEDEGIYGYTF
>TRBD2|TRBV4-1|few|TRBJ2-3
TGCGCCAGCAGCCAAGACGGGAGGGGCACAGATACGCAGTATTTT
CASSQDGRGTDTQYF
>TRBD2|TRBV4-1|.|TRBJ2-7
TGCGCCAGCAGCCAAGAGAGATTAGCGGGAGTCTACGAGCAGTACTTC
CASSQERLAGVYEQYF
>TRBD2|TRBV19|.|TRBJ2-7
TGTGCCAGTAGTATAGGGGCGGGAGTATCCTACGAGCAGTACTTC
CASSIGAGVSYEQYF
>TRBD1|TRBV4-3|.|TRBJ2-3
TGCGCCAGCAGCCAAGATTGGGACAGGGCGACGCCAGGCGGCGGGGTTACGCAGTATTTT
CASSQDWDRATPGGGVTQYF
>TRBD1|TRBV28|.|TRBJ2-7
TGTGCCAGCAGATTCTCAGGACAGGGAATCAACGAGCAGTACTTC
CASRFSGQGINEQYF
>TRBD1|TRBV4-1|.|TRBJ2-2
TGCGCCAGCAGCCAAGCGCGCCCGGGACAGCCCACCGGGGAGCTGTTTTTT
CASSQARPGQPTGELFF
>.|TRBV27|once|TRBJ1-2
TGTGCCACCCAGCCGGCTCCGGCTAGTGGCTACACCTTC
CATQPAPASGYTF
>TRBD2|TRBV4-1|.|TRBJ2-7
TGCGCCAGCAGTCCCGTAGCGGGAACAGACGGCTACGAGCAGTACTTC
CASSPVAGTDGYEQYF
>.|TRBV3-1/TRBV3-2|.|TRBJ2-6
TGTGCCAGCAAGATTGCCTCTGGGGCCAACGTCCTGACTTTC
CASKIASGANVLTF
>TRBD2|TRBV23-1|.|TRBJ2-7
TGCGCCAGCAGTCAATCGCGGGCTAGCGGGGGGGCCCTCCACGAGCAGTACTTC
CASSQSRASGGALHEQYF
>.|TRBV19|.|TRBJ1-3
TGTGCCAGTAGTATAGACATCGGACACTCTGGAAACACCATATATTTT
CASSIDIGHSGNTIYF
>TRBD2|TRBV18|few|TRBJ2-1
TGTGCCAGCTCACCACTAGCGGGAGTGTCGGATGAGCAGTTCTTC
CASSPLAGVSDEQFF
>TRBD2|TRBV28|medium-sized|TRBJ2-1
TGTGCCAGCAGTTGGAGACTAGCGGGAGTCAATGAGCAGTTCTTC
CASSWRLAGVNEQFF
>.|TRBV7-9|.|TRBJ2-7
TGTGCCAGCAGCCCCCGGACGGTAGGGATCCAATTGTCCTACGAGCAGTACTTC
CASSPRTVGIQLSYEQYF
>TRBD2|TRBV6-2/TRBV6-3|.|TRBJ2-7
TGTGCCAGCAGTTACTCGGGACTAGCGGGAGGGCCTAAGTACGAGCAGTACTTC
CASSYSGLAGGPKYEQYF
>.|TRBV9|.|TRBJ1-3
TGTGCCAGCAGCGACCAGGGTTTTGGAAACACCATATATTTT
CASSDQGFGNTIYF